The present T cell receptor (beta chain) was sequenced within a study of blood T cell repertoires in COVID-19. Clones were read by immunoSEQ multiplex PCR, and TCRdb kept only the in-frame ones, dropping some. This table holds about 130,000 clones, approximately 90% found once. Germline assignment: CDR1 SEHNR and CDR2 FQNEAQ (reference sequence). V was clipped by 5 bases and J by 3 bases, with 16 bases between them. The CDR3 sequence is 15 residues long. The sequencing sample was made of peripheral blood. The receptor was derived from a man aged 55 to 70 with active or convalescent COVID-19. The chain recombines TRBV7-9 with TRBJ1-2; no firm D call. The chain's CDR3 is CASSPEAQLDYGYTF. CDR3 coding DNA: TGTGCCAGCAGCCCCGAGGCGCAACTGGACTATGGCTACACCTTC.